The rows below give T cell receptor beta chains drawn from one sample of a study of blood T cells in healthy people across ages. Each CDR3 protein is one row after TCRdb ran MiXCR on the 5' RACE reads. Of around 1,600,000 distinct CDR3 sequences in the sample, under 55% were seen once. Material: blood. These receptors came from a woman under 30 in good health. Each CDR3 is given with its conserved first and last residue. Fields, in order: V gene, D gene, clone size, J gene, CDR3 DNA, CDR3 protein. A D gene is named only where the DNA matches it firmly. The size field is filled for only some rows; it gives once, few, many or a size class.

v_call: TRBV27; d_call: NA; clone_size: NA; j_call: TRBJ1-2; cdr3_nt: TGTGCCAGCAGCCCTTCGCCCTTGACGGTTGAATATGGCTACACCTTC; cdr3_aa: CASSPSPLTVEYGYTF
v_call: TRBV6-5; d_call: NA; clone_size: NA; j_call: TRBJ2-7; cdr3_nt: TGTGCCAGCAGTTACTCGATAGGGGCAAGCTCCTACGAGCAGTACTTC; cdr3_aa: CASSYSIGASSYEQYF
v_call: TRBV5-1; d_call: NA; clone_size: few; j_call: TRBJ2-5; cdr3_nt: TGCGCCAGCACGCGAGAGAGCGGGCTCATTAAAGAGACCCAGTACTTC; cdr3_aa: CASTRESGLIKETQYF
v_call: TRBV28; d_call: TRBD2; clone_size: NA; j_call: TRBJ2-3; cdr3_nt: TGTGCCAGCCGAGTGGGGGGGTCCACAGATACGCAGTATTTT; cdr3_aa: CASRVGGSTDTQYF
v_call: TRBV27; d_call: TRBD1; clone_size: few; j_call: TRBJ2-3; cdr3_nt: TGTGCCAGCAGTTCACAGGGGGTTCCGAGAGATACGCAGTATTTT; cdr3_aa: CASSSQGVPRDTQYF
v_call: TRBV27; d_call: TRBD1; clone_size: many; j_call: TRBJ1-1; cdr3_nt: TGTGCCAGCAGTTTGGGACAGGGGCTGAACACTGAAGCTTTCTTT; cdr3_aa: CASSLGQGLNTEAFF
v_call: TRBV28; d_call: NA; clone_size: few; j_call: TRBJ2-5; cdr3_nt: TGTGCCAGCGCCTTACTAGGGAGAGAGACCCAGTACTTC; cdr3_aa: CASALLGRETQYF
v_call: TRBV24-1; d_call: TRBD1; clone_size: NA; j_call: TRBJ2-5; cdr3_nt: TGTGCCACCAGTGATCTAGGACAGGGGGCGCGTAATGAGCAGTACTTC; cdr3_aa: CATSDLGQGARNEQYF
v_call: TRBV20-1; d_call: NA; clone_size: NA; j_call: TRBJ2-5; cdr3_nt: TGCAGTGCTAGAGATTGGAGGCAGGTTCGGGAGACCCAGTACTTC; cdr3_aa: CSARDWRQVRETQYF
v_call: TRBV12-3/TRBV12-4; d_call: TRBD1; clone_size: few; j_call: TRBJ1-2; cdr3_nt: TGTGCCAGCAGTTACACAGGGGTTTATGGCTACACCTTC; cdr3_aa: CASSYTGVYGYTF
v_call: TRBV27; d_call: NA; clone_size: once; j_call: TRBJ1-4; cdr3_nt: TGTGCCAGCAGAGGGGTTGGAGAAAAACTGTTTTTT; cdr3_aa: CASRGVGEKLFF
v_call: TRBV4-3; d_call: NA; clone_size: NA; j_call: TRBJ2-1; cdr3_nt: TGCGCCAGCAGCCAAGTTAGTAGAGACAATGAGCAGTTCTTC; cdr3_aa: CASSQVSRDNEQFF
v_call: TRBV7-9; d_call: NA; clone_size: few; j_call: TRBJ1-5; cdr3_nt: TGTGCCAGCAGCTTCGGGACGGCGTATAGCAATCAGCCCCAGCATTTT; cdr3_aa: CASSFGTAYSNQPQHF
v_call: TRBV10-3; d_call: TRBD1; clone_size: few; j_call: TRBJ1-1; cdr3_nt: TGTGCCATCAGCGGTGGGAAGCCCGGGACAGGGCTGGGTACTGAAGCTTTCTTT; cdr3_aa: CAISGGKPGTGLGTEAFF
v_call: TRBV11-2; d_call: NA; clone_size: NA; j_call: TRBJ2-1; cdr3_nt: TGTGCCAGCAGCGTAGAAGTTTTTCCGGGTGGGGATGAGCAGTTCTTC; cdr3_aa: CASSVEVFPGGDEQFF
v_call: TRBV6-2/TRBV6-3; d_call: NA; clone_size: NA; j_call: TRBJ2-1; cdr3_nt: TGTGCCAGCAGTTACTCGATAGATCCAGAAAGCTCCTACAATGAGCAGTTCTTC; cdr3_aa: CASSYSIDPESSYNEQFF
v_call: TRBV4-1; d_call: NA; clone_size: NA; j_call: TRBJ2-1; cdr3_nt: TGCGCCAGCAGCCAAGGAACCTGGGCCGACAATGAGCAGTTCTTC; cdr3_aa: CASSQGTWADNEQFF
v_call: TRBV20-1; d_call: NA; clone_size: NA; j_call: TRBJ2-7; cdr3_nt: TGCAGTGCGGAAGCTAGCGCCAGATACGAGCAGTACTTC; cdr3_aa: CSAEASARYEQYF
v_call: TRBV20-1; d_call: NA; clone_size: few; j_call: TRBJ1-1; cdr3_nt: TGCAGTGCCCGAAAAGCGAACACTGAAGCTTTCTTT; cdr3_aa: CSARKANTEAFF
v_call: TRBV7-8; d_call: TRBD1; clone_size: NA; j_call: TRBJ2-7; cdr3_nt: TGTGCCAGCAGCCAAGTTGGACAGGGCGAGCAGTACTTC; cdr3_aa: CASSQVGQGEQYF
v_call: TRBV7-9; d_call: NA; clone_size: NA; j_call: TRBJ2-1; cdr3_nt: TGTGCCAGCAGCAATCTGGCCTACAATGAGCAGTTCTTC; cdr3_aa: CASSNLAYNEQFF
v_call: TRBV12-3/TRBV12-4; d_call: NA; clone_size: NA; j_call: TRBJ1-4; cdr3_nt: TGTGCCAGCAGCCGACACTTTCCCGCAACTAATGAAAAACTGTTTTTT; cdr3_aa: CASSRHFPATNEKLFF
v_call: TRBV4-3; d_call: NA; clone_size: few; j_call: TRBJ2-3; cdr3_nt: TGCGCCAGCAGCCAAGAAAGGGGGTTACGCACAGATACGCAGTATTTT; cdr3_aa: CASSQERGLRTDTQYF
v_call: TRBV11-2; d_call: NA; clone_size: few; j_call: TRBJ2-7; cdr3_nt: TGTGCCAGCAGCTTAGGTGGGACCGCCTCAGATTACTACGAGCAGTACTTC; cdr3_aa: CASSLGGTASDYYEQYF
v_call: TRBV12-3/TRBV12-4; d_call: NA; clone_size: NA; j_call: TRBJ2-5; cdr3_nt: TGTGCCAGCAGTTTCGGACAGTGGTCGGGGACCCAGTACTTC; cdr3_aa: CASSFGQWSGTQYF
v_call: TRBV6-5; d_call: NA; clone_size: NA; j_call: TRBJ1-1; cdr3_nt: TGTGCCAGCAGTTACGCCCGCGATTATCTAGGCACTGAAGCTTTCTTT; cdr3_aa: CASSYARDYLGTEAFF
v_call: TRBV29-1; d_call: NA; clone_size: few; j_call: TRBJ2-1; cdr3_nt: TGCAGCGGCCACCACTCCCGCGATGAGCAGTTCTTC; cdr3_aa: CSGHHSRDEQFF
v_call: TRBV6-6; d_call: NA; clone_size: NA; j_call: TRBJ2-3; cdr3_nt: TGTGCCAGCAGTTACTTATCGGGTACAGATACGCAGTATTTT; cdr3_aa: CASSYLSGTDTQYF
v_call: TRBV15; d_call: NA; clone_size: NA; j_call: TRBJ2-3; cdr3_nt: TGTGCCACCAGCAGAGCCGGGTGGCGGAGAGACACAGATACGCAGTATTTT; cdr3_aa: CATSRAGWRRDTDTQYF
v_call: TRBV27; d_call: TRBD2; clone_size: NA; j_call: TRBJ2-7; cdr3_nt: TGTGCCAGCAGTTTAGAACTAGCGGGAGACTACAATGAGCAGTACTTC; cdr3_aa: CASSLELAGDYNEQYF
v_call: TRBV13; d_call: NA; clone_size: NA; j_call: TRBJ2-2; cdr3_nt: TGTGCCAACAGCTTGGGGCTAGCGAAGAACACCGGGGAGCTGTTTTTT; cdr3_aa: CANSLGLAKNTGELFF
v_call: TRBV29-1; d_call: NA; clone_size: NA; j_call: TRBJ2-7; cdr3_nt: TGCAGCGGTGGGGGGGACAGCTCCTACGAGCAGTACTTC; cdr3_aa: CSGGGDSSYEQYF
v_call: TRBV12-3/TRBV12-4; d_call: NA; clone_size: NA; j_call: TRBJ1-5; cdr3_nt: TGTGCCAGCAGTTTAGGACCATATAGCAATCAGCCCCAGCATTTT; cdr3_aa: CASSLGPYSNQPQHF
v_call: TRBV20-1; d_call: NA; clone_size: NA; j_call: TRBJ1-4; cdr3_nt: TGCAGTAGCACTATTAATGAAAAACTGTTTTTT; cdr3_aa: CSSTINEKLFF
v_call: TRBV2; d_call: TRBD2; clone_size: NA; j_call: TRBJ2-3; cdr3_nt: TGTGCCAGCAGTGAAAAGAGGCGGGAGGTAGATACGCAGTATTTT; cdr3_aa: CASSEKRREVDTQYF
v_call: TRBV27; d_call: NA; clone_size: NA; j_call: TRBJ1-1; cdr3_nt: TGTGCCAGCAGACGCCCCGACGCCGGCACTGAAGCTTTCTTT; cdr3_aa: CASRRPDAGTEAFF
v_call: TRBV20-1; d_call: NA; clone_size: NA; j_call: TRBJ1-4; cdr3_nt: TGCAGTGCCCTTTGGGCCCCAACTAATGAAAAACTGTTTTTT; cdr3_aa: CSALWAPTNEKLFF
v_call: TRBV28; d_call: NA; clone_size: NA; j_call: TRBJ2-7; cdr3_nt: TGTGCCAGCAGGGAGGATATGGGCCTCTACGAGCAGTACTTC; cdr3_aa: CASREDMGLYEQYF
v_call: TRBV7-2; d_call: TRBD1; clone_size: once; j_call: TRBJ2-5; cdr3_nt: TGTGCCAGCAGCTTTCGACAGGGCAGATCCTACAATGAGCAGTACTTC; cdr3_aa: CASSFRQGRSYNEQYF
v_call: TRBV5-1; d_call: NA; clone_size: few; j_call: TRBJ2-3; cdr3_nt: TGCGCCAGCAGCTTGGCGGCTAACCGAGATACGCAGTATTTT; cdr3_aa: CASSLAANRDTQYF
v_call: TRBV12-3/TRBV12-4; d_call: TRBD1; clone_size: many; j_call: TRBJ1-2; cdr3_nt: TGTGCCAGCAGTTTAACTACAGGGGGCGTAGGCTACACCTTC; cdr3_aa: CASSLTTGGVGYTF
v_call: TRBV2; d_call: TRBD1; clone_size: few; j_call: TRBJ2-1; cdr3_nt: TGTGCCAGCAAGGGACAGCCCTCCTACAATGAGCAGTTCTTC; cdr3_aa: CASKGQPSYNEQFF
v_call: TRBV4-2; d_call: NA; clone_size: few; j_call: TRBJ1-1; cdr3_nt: TGTGCCAGCAGCCAAGGGGCCGGGGGTCCTGAAGCTTTCTTT; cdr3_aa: CASSQGAGGPEAFF
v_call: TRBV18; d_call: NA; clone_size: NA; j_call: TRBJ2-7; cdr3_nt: TGCGCCAGCTCGCACCTTTCGGGAGCCGAGCAGTACTTC; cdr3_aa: CASSHLSGAEQYF
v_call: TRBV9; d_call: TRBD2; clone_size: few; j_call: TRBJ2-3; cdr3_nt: TGTGCCAGCAGCGCCGGGACTAGAGGAAGCACAGATACGCAGTATTTT; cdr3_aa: CASSAGTRGSTDTQYF
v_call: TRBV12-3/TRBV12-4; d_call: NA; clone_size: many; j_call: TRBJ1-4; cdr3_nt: TGTGCCAGCCAGGGTGCTAATGAAAAACTGTTTTTT; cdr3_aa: CASQGANEKLFF
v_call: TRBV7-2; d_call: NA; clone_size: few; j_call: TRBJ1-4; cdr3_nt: TGTGCCAGCAGGGACGCTAATGAAAAACTGTTTTTT; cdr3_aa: CASRDANEKLFF